Below, 25 T cell receptor beta chains from the same sample are listed, as sequenced in a study of blood T cell repertoires in COVID-19. Profiled with immunoSEQ multiplex PCR; TCRdb holds only in-frame clones, not every one. The sample lists under 200,000 clones, 70% to 90% occurring once. Sequenced input: peripheral blood. These receptors originate from a woman aged 55-70 years with COVID-19, enrolled during active disease.

This chain joins TRBV3-1 (or the pseudogene TRBV3-2) and TRBJ2-7; 7 nucleotides line up with TRBD2. The CDR3 has 14 amino acids. V shed 2 bases, J shed 2 bases, and the junction held 3 bases outside the gene matches. Germline CDR1 LGHDT, CDR2 YNNKEL (reference sequence). Written as DNA, the CDR3 is TGTGCCAGCAGCCAAAGAAGCGGGACCTACGAGCAGTACTTC. Protein: CASSQRSGTYEQYF.

This sequence joins TRBV10-2 and TRBJ1-2; 8 bases align to TRBD1. V trimming: 6 bases; J trimming: 3 bases; junction bases outside the gene matches: 3. Germline CDR1 WSHSY, CDR2 SAAADI. This CDR3 contains 13 residues. The CDR3 nucleotides read TGCGCCAGCAGCCTGGACAGGGACTATGGCTACACCTTC. It yields the protein CASSLDRDYGYTF.

The V call is TRBV3-1 (or the pseudogene TRBV3-2), the J call TRBJ2-1; D gene uncertain. Germline V gene data show CDR1 as LGHDT and CDR2 as YNNKEL (reference sequence). CDR3 length equals 12 residues. The V end lost 1 base, the J end lost 7 bases, and 5 bases lay between the germline ends. CDR3 bases: TGTGCCAGCAGCCAAGGGGCTAATGAGCAGTTCTTC. The encoded protein is CASSQGANEQFF.

J is TRBJ2-3 and V is TRBV19; 8 nucleotides line up with TRBD2. Germline V CDR1 and CDR2: LNHDA, SQIVND (reference sequence). This CDR3 is 16 amino acids long. With V trimmed by 4 bases and J by 2 bases, 8 bases remained unmatched. The CDR3 DNA sequence: TGTGCCAGTAGTAATATAGCGGGATCGGTCACAGATACGCAGTATTTT. Amino acid sequence: CASSNIAGSVTDTQYF.

This chain joins TRBV11-3 and TRBJ1-3; TRBD1 matches 10 bases. Germline CDR1 reads SGHNT; CDR2 reads YENEEA. V dropped 4 bases and J dropped 6; count of bases not matched to a gene: 9. The CDR3 runs to 16 residues. The CDR3 protein is CASSSYRDRGVNTIYF. The CDR3, as DNA: TGTGCCAGCAGCTCATACCGGGACAGGGGAGTAAACACCATATATTTT.

The gene calls are TRBV5-6 and TRBJ2-7, with 13 bases lining up with TRBD2. Looked up from germline, CDR1 is SGHDT and CDR2 is YYEEEE. V dropped 4 bases and J dropped 12; count of bases not matched to a gene: 7. The CDR3 runs 13 residues. This CDR3 is CASSARLAGGPYF. As DNA, the CDR3 is TGTGCCAGCAGCGCCCGACTAGCGGGAGGTCCGTACTTC.

The V gene is TRBV5-1, the J gene TRBJ2-1; 10 bases align to TRBD2. This CDR3 is built from 20 residues. Germline V gene sequence: CDR1 SGHRS, CDR2 YFSETQ. The V and J ends lost 2 bases and 0 bases, in that order; junction bases with no gene match: 14. The DNA for the CDR3 is TGCGCCAGCAGCTTCCGGACCACTAGCGGGAACATCTACTCCTACAATGAGCAGTTCTTC. Translating gives CASSFRTTSGNIYSYNEQFF.

This clone was detected once. In DNA, the CDR3 is TGTGCCAGCAGCCTTACTAGCAGTGAGCAGTACTTC. Translated: CASSLTSSEQYF. The chain combines TRBV7-9 with TRBJ2-7, with D perhaps TRBD2 (6 bases). This CDR3 region has 12 residues. Per germline, CDR1 SEHNR and CDR2 FQNEAQ (reference sequence). Trimming cost V 5 bases and J 7 bases, with 12 bases left between them. Full variable domain (remainder filled in from reference TRBV7-9 and TRBJ2-7): DTGVSQNPRHKITKRGQNVTFRCDPISEHNRLYWYRQTLGQGPEFLTYFQNEAQLEKSRLLSDRFSAERPKGSFSTLEIQRTEQGDSAMYLCASSLTSSEQYFGPGTRLTVT.

This clone came up a few times. The chain employs TRBV7-3 and TRBJ2-2, with D possibly TRBD1 on 6 matching bases. V lost 4 bases and J 5 bases, leaving 14 bases between the germline ends. This CDR3 is built from 15 residues. Germline V lookup: CDR1 SGHTA, CDR2 FQGTGA. Here the CDR3 DNA reads TGTGCCAGCAGCTCTACCCAGGGGCCGACCGGGGAGCTGTTTTTT. Translation gives CASSSTQGPTGELFF.

This chain joins TRBV24-1 and TRBJ2-2; D may be TRBD1 (5 bases). Trimming left V 7 bases short and J 4 bases short, with 9 bases between. The length of the CDR3 is 13 residues. The germline V gene encodes CDR1 KGHDR and CDR2 SFDVKD. The CDR3 spells CATRGHPTGELFF. The CDR3 nucleotides are TGTGCCACCAGGGGGCACCCCACCGGGGAGCTGTTTTTT.

This sequence joins TRBV9 and TRBJ1-2; TRBD1 aligns across 9 bases. Germline V gene sequence: CDR1 SGDLS, CDR2 YYNGEE. Trimming cost V 0 bases and J 7 bases; bases outside gene matches: 10. CDR3 length equals 16 residues. CDR3 residues: CASSVAPGQGKVGYTF. The CDR3, as DNA: TGTGCCAGCAGCGTAGCCCCGGGACAGGGCAAAGTTGGCTACACCTTC.

The chain carries TRBV21-1 and TRBJ2-1; the D call TRBD1 from the table was never checked on the DNA. TRBV21-1 is labeled a pseudogene. There are 14 residues in the CDR3. In nucleotides, the CDR3 is TGTGCCAGCAGCGGGACATCCCTCGACAATGAGCAGTTCTTC. It codes for CASSGTSLDNEQFF.

The genes are TRBV6-2 or TRBV6-3 and TRBJ1-2, with D unclear. Germline V gene data show CDR1 as MNHEY and CDR2 as SVGEGT. The CDR3 totals 12 residues. V was trimmed by 5 bases and J by 5 bases, leaving 9 bases between them. CDR3 sequence reads: CASSDGLYGYTF. The CDR3 nucleotides read TGTGCCAGCAGTGACGGACTGTATGGCTACACCTTC.

This chain joins TRBV9 and TRBJ1-4, with 7 bases that match TRBD1. V lost 2 bases to trimming and J lost 3 bases; unmatched junction nucleotides: 1. Germline assignment: CDR1 SGDLS and CDR2 YYNGEE. The CDR3 contains 14 residues. CDR3 sequence reads: CASSVQGANEKLFF. The CDR3, as DNA: TGTGCCAGCAGCGTGCAGGGGGCTAATGAAAAACTGTTTTTT. Full variable domain (missing parts from reference TRBV9 and TRBJ1-4): DSGVTQTPKHLITATGQRVTLRCSPRSGDLSVYWYQQSLDQGLQFLIQYYNGEERAKGNILERFSAQQFPDLHSELNLSSLELGDSALYFCASSVQGANEKLFFGSGTQLSVL.

The gene calls are TRBV11-3 and TRBJ2-3; 12 positions agree with TRBD2. CDR3 size: 16 residues. In germline, CDR1 is SGHNT, CDR2 YENEEA. With 3 bases clipped from V and 0 bases from J, the junction kept 1 base outside the gene matches. The CDR3 DNA reads TGTGCCAGCAGCTTTGGGACTAGCGGGAGCACAGATACGCAGTATTTT. This codes for CASSFGTSGSTDTQYF. Filled out from reference TRBV11-3 and TRBJ2-3, the complete variable domain reads EAGVVQSPRYKIIEKKQPVAFWCNPISGHNTLYWYLQNLGQGPELLIRYENEEAVDDSQLPKDRFSAERLKGVDSTLKIQPAELGDSAVYLCASSFGTSGSTDTQYFGPGTRLTVL.

The gene calls are TRBV6-1 and TRBJ2-7, with TRBD2 matching over 9 bases. Germline V gene data show CDR1 as MNHNS and CDR2 as SASEGT. Germline trimming cut 2 bases from V and 1 base from J; bases unmatched to any gene: 3. The CDR3 is 15 amino acids. The CDR3 DNA follows: TGTGCCAGCAGTGAACTAAGCGGGAGGTCCTACGAGCAGTACTTC. Its translation: CASSELSGRSYEQYF.

This clone was seen only a few times. The chain uses TRBV30 and TRBJ1-3; TRBD1 might be the D (5 bases). This CDR3 region has 15 residues. The germline V and J ends were trimmed by 2 bases and 0 bases, with 11 bases remaining between them. Germline V gene lookup returns CDR1 GTSNPN and CDR2 SVGIG (reference sequence). Written as DNA, the CDR3 is TGTGCCTGGAGTTCGAGCACAGGCTCTGGAAACACCATATATTTT. Its translation: CAWSSSTGSGNTIYF.

J is TRBJ1-1 and V is TRBV10-3, with D perhaps TRBD1 (6 bases). This CDR3 has 14 amino acids. The V end lost 6 bases, the J end lost 3 bases, and 14 bases lay between the germline ends. Germline V lookup: CDR1 ENHRY, CDR2 SYGVKD. CDR3 nucleotide sequence: TGTGCCATCAGCCCACAGGGCTGGGACACTGAAGCTTTCTTT. This codes for CAISPQGWDTEAFF.

The rearrangement uses TRBV7-8 and TRBJ2-7; TRBD1 might be the D (5 bases). The germline V and J ends were trimmed by 5 bases and 1 base, with 12 bases remaining between them. CDR1 SGHVS and CDR2 FQNEAQ come from the germline V gene. The CDR3 is 14 amino acids. The CDR3 protein is CASSQKGFSYEQYF. The CDR3 nucleotides read TGTGCCAGCAGCCAGAAGGGGTTTTCCTACGAGCAGTACTTC.

The rearrangement joins TRBV9 to TRBJ2-3; 9 nucleotides agree with TRBD2. After removal of 7 bases from V and 4 bases from J, the junction contained 10 bases not matched to a gene. Germline V gene sequence: CDR1 SGDLS, CDR2 YYNGEE. There are 15 residues in the CDR3. The chain's CDR3 is CASGVGTSQSDTQYF. In DNA, the CDR3 is TGTGCCAGCGGGGTTGGGACTAGCCAGTCAGATACGCAGTATTTT.

J is TRBJ2-6 and V is TRBV6-1; the D is unclear. CDR3 size: 14 residues. Between the trimmed V and J ends, which lost 2 bases and 6 bases, there was a span of 8 bases. CDR1 and CDR2 from the germline V gene are MNHNS and SASEGT. The CDR3 is CASSELWAANVLTF. For the CDR3, the DNA is TGTGCCAGCAGTGAATTGTGGGCGGCCAACGTCCTGACTTTC.

The CDR3 loop is CASSSTPGLETDTQYF. For the CDR3, the DNA is TGTGCCAGCAGTTCTACCCCGGGACTAGAGACAGATACGCAGTATTTT. V gene TRBV7-6 combines with J gene TRBJ2-3, with 8 bases identical to TRBD2. The CDR3 covers 16 residues. The V gene end was trimmed by 6 bases and the J gene end by 3 bases; junction bases not matched to a gene: 11. CDR1 is SGHVS, CDR2 FNYEAQ, per germline.

This chain connects TRBV4-2 to TRBJ2-7; TRBD1 matches 9 bases. Germline assignment: CDR1 LGHNA and CDR2 YNFKEQ. The junction had 14 bases not matched to a gene; V was cut back by 5 bases and J by 6 bases. This CDR3 is built from 16 residues. In DNA form, the CDR3 reads TGTGCCAGCAGCTTATTGGGCGGACAGGGGCCAGGCGAGCAGTACTTC. As protein: CASSLLGGQGPGEQYF.

The V and J genes are TRBV7-2 and TRBJ1-2; no firm D call. Trimming removed 5 bases at V and 8 bases at J, with 12 bases between. Germline-derived CDR1 and CDR2 are SGHTA and FQGNSA. This CDR3 is 12 amino acids long. The CDR3 nucleotides are TGTGCCAGCAGCCCCTATCGGGGAGGCTACACCTTC. This translates into CASSPYRGGYTF. Looking up the rest from reference TRBV7-2 and TRBJ1-2 gives the full variable domain: GAGVSQSPSNKVTEKGKDVELRCDPISGHTALYWYRQSLGQGLEFLIYFQGNSAPDKSGLPSDRFSAERTGGSVSTLTIQRTQQEDSAVYLCASSPYRGGYTFGSGTRLTVV.

The chain carries TRBV3-1 (or the pseudogene TRBV3-2) and TRBJ2-3; D possibly corresponds to TRBD2 (6 bases). Germline values: CDR1 LGHDT, CDR2 YNNKEL (reference sequence). Trimming cost V 4 bases and J 2 bases, with 13 bases left between them. The CDR3 is made up of 15 amino acids. CDR3 in DNA: TGTGCCAGCAGCCGCGGGGATACCCTCACAGATACGCAGTATTTT. It encodes CASSRGDTLTDTQYF.